The present entry profiles one T cell receptor (beta chain) with its context. No antigen is known for it. The trim removed 5 bases at V and 12 bases at J, leaving 16 bases unmatched. The CDR3 consists of 15 residues. Germline CDR1 is SGHRS and CDR2 is YFSETQ. These data originate in a study of identical twins. Study-level points and caveats: For zero-insertion analyses, partial confounding could come from invariant MAIT and iNKT cells. Compared with models, monozygotic twins showed more out-of-frame TCR alpha sharing.

The cDNA had a unique molecular identifier and a template-switch universal primer site. Each CDR3 protein is one row after TCRdb ran MiXCR on the 5' RACE reads. The sample lists 550,000 to 700,000 distinct CDR3 sequences; just under 10% were seen once. These records were also assigned to another study, of yellow fever vaccine responses in identical twins.

The chain couples TRBV5-1 to TRBJ2-1; TRBD2 matches 8 bases. Sequences were obtained from PBMCs. The receptor was derived from a young woman in good health. Here the CDR3 reads CASRNTPGAGDGQFF. The DNA for the CDR3 is TGCGCCAGCAGGAATACGCCGGGAGCGGGGGATGGGCAGTTCTTC.